What follows are 14 T cell receptor beta chains derived from one specimen sequenced in a study of control samples from healthy donors and cancer patients. TCRdb keeps only in-frame clones here, not all; method: immunoSEQ multiplex PCR. The profile shows more than 25,000 clones, around 91% of them singletons. Sequencing was performed on PBMCs. These receptors all come from a man between 50 and 59 years old with lung cancer.

This sequence joins TRBV12-3 or TRBV12-4 and TRBJ2-2; D might be TRBD2 (6 bases). The V and J ends lost 3 bases and 6 bases respectively, with 8 bases between them. The CDR3 length is 13 residues. CDR3 region: CASSLWGAGELFF. In DNA form, the CDR3 reads TGTGCCAGCAGTTTGTGGGGGGCCGGGGAGCTGTTTTTT.

The V gene is TRBV24-1, the J gene TRBJ2-1; TRBD1 aligns across 7 bases. Germline V gene lookup returns CDR1 KGHDR and CDR2 SFDVKD. V shed 6 bases, J shed 5 bases, and the junction held 6 bases outside the gene matches. The CDR3 contains 14 residues. The CDR3 here is CATSKRGPHNEQFF. The CDR3 nucleotides read TGTGCCACCAGTAAGAGGGGGCCCCACAATGAGCAGTTCTTC.

This chain connects TRBV19 to TRBJ2-3; 12 bases are a match to TRBD2. The CDR3 sequence is 17 residues long. Trimming at V came to 5 bases and at J to 0 bases, leaving 6 bases not matched to a gene. From germline, CDR1 is LNHDA and CDR2 SQIVND (reference sequence). CDR3 nucleotide sequence: TGTGCCAGTAGTGCGACTAGCGGGGGCCCTAGCACAGATACGCAGTATTTT. It translates to CASSATSGGPSTDTQYF.

The V call is TRBV4-1, the J call TRBJ1-1; D possibly corresponds to TRBD1 (5 bases). CDR3 length equals 18 residues. The germline CDR1 and CDR2 sequences are MGHRA and YSYEKL. Trimming removed 0 bases from V and 0 bases from J, with 17 bases in between. The DNA of the CDR3 is TGCGCCAGCAGCCAAGAGGTTTCGAGGGGCCTAATGAACACTGAAGCTTTCTTT. It translates to CASSQEVSRGLMNTEAFF.

The CDR3 DNA reads TGTGCCAGCAGCCAATCCAGGATTCACGAGCAGTACTTC. Translation gives CASSQSRIHEQYF. V and J are TRBV14 and TRBJ2-7; D is uncertain. This CDR3 region has 13 residues. Germline CDR1 reads SGHDN; CDR2 reads FVKESK. V was shortened by 2 bases and J by 5 bases, with 10 bases between the two germline ends.

The chain combines TRBV6-1 with TRBJ2-7, with D perhaps matching TRBD1 or TRBD2 (7 bases each). This CDR3 spans 15 amino acids. Germline V CDR1 and CDR2: MNHNS, SASEGT. Trimming took 2 bases from V and 2 from J, leaving 13 bases between them. DNA of the CDR3: TGTGCCAGCAGTGAACAGGGGGGGGGACCCTACGAGCAGTACTTC. Protein: CASSEQGGGPYEQYF.

The chain carries TRBV5-1 and TRBJ2-6, with TRBD1 matching 8 bases. Unmatched junction bases numbered 14, after V lost 5 bases and J lost 4 bases. The CDR3 runs 18 residues. Germline-derived CDR1 and CDR2 are SGHRS and YFSETQ. The CDR3 loop is CASRLKLQGASGANVLTF. The CDR3 nucleotides read TGCGCCAGCAGATTGAAGCTCCAGGGGGCGTCGGGGGCCAACGTCCTGACTTTC.

V usage is TRBV9 and J usage is TRBJ1-1; possible D gene TRBD1, 6 bases. Germline CDR1 and CDR2: SGDLS and YYNGEE. Trimming pared 2 bases from V and 5 bases from J, leaving 13 bases between. The length of the CDR3 is 14 residues. The CDR3 DNA reads TGTGCCAGCAGCGTGGGGGGGGCACGGACTGAAGCTTTCTTT. This translates into CASSVGGARTEAFF. Combining the CDR3 with reference TRBV9 and TRBJ1-1 gives the whole variable domain DSGVTQTPKHLITATGQRVTLRCSPRSGDLSVYWYQQSLDQGLQFLIQYYNGEERAKGNILERFSAQQFPDLHSELNLSSLELGDSALYFCASSVGGARTEAFFGQGTRLTVV.

J is TRBJ1-3 and V is TRBV29-1; D not resolved. The CDR3 length is 13 residues. Deletions cut 6 bases from V and 3 bases from J, with 12 bases between. The germline CDR1 and CDR2 sequences are SQVTM and ANQGSEA. This CDR3 reads CSVMEGGGNTIYF. CDR3 DNA sequence: TGCAGCGTCATGGAGGGCGGTGGAAACACCATATATTTT.

The chain has TRBV5-1 and TRBJ2-5; 10 bases are a match to TRBD1. CDR1 SGHRS and CDR2 YFSETQ come from the germline V gene. V dropped 4 bases and J dropped 2; count of bases not matched to a gene: 5. There are 15 residues in the CDR3. The CDR3 region is CASSLGQGLQETQYF. DNA for the CDR3: TGCGCCAGCAGCCTGGGACAGGGGCTACAAGAGACCCAGTACTTC.

This chain uses TRBV5-6 with TRBJ1-4; a possible D gene is TRBD1 (5 bases). Germline values: CDR1 SGHDT, CDR2 YYEEEE. CDR3 length: 13 amino acids. Trimming took off 0 bases at V and 8 bases at J, with 8 bases between the two ends. The CDR3 nucleotides are TGTGCCAGCAGCTTGGGGGGCGGAGAAAAACTGTTTTTT. It codes for CASSLGGGEKLFF.

This chain joins TRBV11-2 and TRBJ1-5, with D tentatively TRBD1 (5 bases). Trimming took off 1 base at V and 5 bases at J, with 12 bases between the two ends. There are 15 residues in the CDR3. CDR1 and CDR2 (germline): SGHAT, FQNNGV. CDR3 sequence reads: CASSLGVGTDQPQHF. CDR3 coding DNA: TGTGCCAGCAGCTTAGGGGTTGGGACCGATCAGCCCCAGCATTTT.

V is TRBV6-6 and J is TRBJ2-1; D is possibly TRBD1 (5 bases). In germline, CDR1 is MNHNY, CDR2 SVGAGI (reference sequence). V lost 4 bases to trimming and J lost 4 bases, with 11 bases between them. This CDR3 spans 14 amino acids. The CDR3 DNA sequence: TGTGCCAGCAGTTCAAAGGACACTTACAATGAGCAGTTCTTC. Protein product: CASSSKDTYNEQFF.

The gene calls are TRBV9 and TRBJ2-5; TRBD1 matches 7 bases. This CDR3 region has 16 residues. CDR1 is SGDLS, CDR2 YYNGEE, per germline. With V trimmed by 3 bases and J by 4 bases, 12 bases remained unmatched. The CDR3 reads CASSARAGGTAETQYF. The DNA of the CDR3 is TGTGCCAGCAGCGCAAGGGCCGGTGGGACAGCAGAGACCCAGTACTTC.